This TCR beta chain stems from a study of blood T cell repertoires in COVID-19. Study as a whole: There were acute and convalescent COVID-19 samples, and they came from the United States, Italy and Spain. The analysed material was cDNA or gDNA that came from T cells, B-cell-depleted T cells, or PBMCs.

Sequenced by immunoSEQ multiplex PCR; TCRdb stores in-frame clones only, minus some. The table includes 95,000 to 150,000 clones, around nine tenths detected once. In germline, CDR1 is SGHRS, CDR2 YFSETQ. V lost 4 bases and J 3 bases, leaving 14 bases between the germline ends. This CDR3 contains 15 residues. V and J are TRBV5-1 and TRBJ1-3; a weak D match, TRBD1 (6 bases). The source of this sequence is a woman older than 75 with acute or convalescent COVID-19. The sample was peripheral blood. The CDR3 DNA reads TGCGCCAGCAGCCCACTGGACAGCGGTGGAAACACCATATATTTT. Translated: CASSPLDSGGNTIYF.